This paragraph covers one T cell receptor (beta chain) sequence. Its cognate antigen is unknown. This record comes from a study of shared clonotypes between healthy human individuals. TCRdb's table, derived via immunoSEQ multiplex PCR, lists solely in-frame clones and lacks some. This repertoire shows 2 million to 2.5 million clones, 93% found once; its top ten account for about 0.39%. Findings and caveats of the study: Exclusively blood specimens were collected; tissue repertoires likely differ.

V was pared by 3 bases and J by 2 bases, with 17 bases between. CDR1 is MDHEN, CDR2 SYDVKM, per germline. CDR3 length equals 16 residues. Sequencing input: naive CD4+ T cells from PBMCs. The subset: CD45RA+ positively selected. This chain uses TRBV28 with TRBJ2-7, with D perhaps TRBD1 or TRBD2 (5 bases each). This TCR was recovered from a man between 18 and 29 years old in good health. Some clones in this sample may be carry-over from other donors' samples. CDR3 protein: CASSFVTPSGPYEQYF. CDR3 DNA sequence: TGTGCCAGCAGTTTCGTGACCCCATCGGGGCCCTACGAGCAGTACTTC.